This T cell receptor (beta chain) was identified in a study of naive and memory T cell subsets. Both TRBC1 and TRBC2 were covered by a beta constant-region primer of two equimolar oligonucleotides. An oligonucleotide with the SP2 primer and a 12-nucleotide UMI was ligated to the cDNA 3' end. TCRdb called the UMI-ligation and nested PCR reads again in MiXCR, with one record for every CDR3 protein. The repertoire holds around 160,000 distinct CDR3 sequences, with around 15% as singletons. The germline V gene has CDR1 MDHEN and CDR2 SYDVKM. Trimming took off 5 bases at V and 7 bases at J, with 9 bases between the two ends. The CDR3 length is 11 residues. CD4+ T cell IFNgamma after overnight CMV lysate exposure gave donor CMV status. After CD4 positive bead selection, the CD4-negative fraction gave CD8 T cells.

The sample was naive CD4+ T cells from blood. V is TRBV28 and J is TRBJ2-7, with D possibly TRBD1 on 5 matching bases. The sequence was obtained from a human donor in good health. The CDR3 here is CASSVKGEQYF. CDR3 DNA: TGTGCCAGCAGTGTGAAGGGGGAGCAGTACTTC.